These T cell receptor beta chains were read from a single sample in a study of cytomegalovirus exposure and HLA in healthy donors. The table came from immunoSEQ multiplex PCR; TCRdb's copy has only in-frame clones and leaves some out. Of about 89,000 clones in the sample, 67% were seen once. Sequencing input: PBMCs. The receptors were gathered from a man under 40 in good health and CMV-seronegative. Each CDR3 is given with its conserved first and last residue. D genes are given only for firm matches. Expanded clones are given a class, and other clones once, few, many or no size at all.

V: TRBV27; size: -; D: TRBD1; J: TRBJ2-7; CDR3: CASSPSGTGGSEQYF; DNA: TGTGCCAGCAGTCCATCCGGGACAGGGGGTAGCGAGCAGTACTTC
V: TRBV7-9; size: once; D: -; J: TRBJ1-1; CDR3: CASSLGQNTEAFF; DNA: TGTGCCAGCAGCCTGGGACAGAACACTGAAGCTTTCTTT
V: TRBV27; size: few; D: -; J: TRBJ2-7; CDR3: CASSSLDIFYEQYF; DNA: TGTGCCAGCAGTTCACTAGACATCTTCTACGAGCAGTACTTC
V: TRBV2; size: few; D: -; J: TRBJ1-4; CDR3: CASRQDNEKLFF; DNA: TGTGCCAGTAGACAGGATAATGAAAAACTGTTTTTT
V: TRBV5-1; size: -; D: TRBD2; J: TRBJ2-1; CDR3: CASRPLSASGRNEQFF; DNA: TGCGCCAGCAGACCGCTCTCGGCTAGCGGTAGGAATGAGCAGTTCTTC
V: TRBV4-1; size: few; D: -; J: TRBJ2-4; CDR3: CASSPIGQLAKNIQYF; DNA: TGCGCCAGCAGCCCCATCGGACAGCTAGCCAAAAACATTCAGTACTTC
V: TRBV7-8; size: -; D: TRBD1; J: TRBJ1-4; CDR3: CASSSRQGFKEKLFF; DNA: TGTGCCAGCAGCTCCCGACAGGGCTTTAAGGAAAAACTGTTTTTT
V: TRBV27; size: -; D: TRBD2; J: TRBJ2-3; CDR3: CASSLLLLAGVTDTQYF; DNA: TGTGCCAGCAGTTTATTACTACTAGCGGGAGTCACCGATACGCAGTATTTT
V: TRBV30; size: -; D: -; J: TRBJ1-1; CDR3: CAWSLGMNTEAFF; DNA: TGTGCCTGGAGCCTAGGCATGAACACTGAAGCTTTCTTT
V: TRBV19; size: -; D: -; J: TRBJ1-2; CDR3: CASNPSVFIHGYTF; DNA: TGTGCCAGTAACCCGTCGGTATTCATTCATGGCTACACCTTC
V: TRBV30; size: -; D: -; J: TRBJ1-2; CDR3: CAWSVPQGYTF; DNA: TGTGCCTGGAGTGTACCACAGGGCTACACCTTC
V: TRBV6-5; size: once; D: TRBD2; J: TRBJ2-7; CDR3: CASSRLAIMGYEQYF; DNA: TGTGCCAGCAGCAGACTAGCGATAATGGGCTACGAGCAGTACTTC
V: TRBV5-1; size: -; D: -; J: TRBJ2-2; CDR3: CASSLTGPAGTGELFF; DNA: TGCGCCAGCAGCTTGACAGGTCCTGCCGGCACCGGGGAGCTGTTTTTT
V: TRBV6-5; size: -; D: -; J: TRBJ2-7; CDR3: CASSYARAYEQYF; DNA: TGTGCCAGCAGTTACGCCAGGGCCTACGAGCAGTACTTC
V: TRBV6-5; size: once; D: -; J: TRBJ2-5; CDR3: CASSPGLAAETQYF; DNA: TGTGCCAGCAGTCCCGGCCTAGCCGCTGAGACCCAGTACTTC
V: TRBV30; size: -; D: -; J: TRBJ1-1; CDR3: CAWISRRTENTEAFF; DNA: TGTGCCTGGATATCTCGTCGGACAGAAAACACTGAAGCTTTCTTT
V: TRBV28; size: -; D: -; J: TRBJ2-5; CDR3: CASSLAGGVQYF; DNA: TGTGCCAGCAGTTTGGCGGGTGGGGTCCAGTACTTC
V: TRBV4-1; size: -; D: TRBD1; J: TRBJ2-7; CDR3: CASSQEGGTGRTFYEQYF; DNA: TGCGCCAGCAGCCAAGAGGGAGGGACAGGGCGGACATTCTACGAGCAGTACTTC
V: TRBV6-1; size: few; D: -; J: TRBJ1-5; CDR3: CASSETSFGGVDQPQHF; DNA: TGTGCCAGCAGTGAAACCTCCTTTGGAGGGGTAGATCAGCCCCAGCATTTT
V: TRBV19; size: few; D: TRBD1; J: TRBJ2-2; CDR3: CASSGQGAGELFF; DNA: TGTGCCAGTAGTGGACAGGGGGCCGGGGAGCTGTTTTTT
V: TRBV6-1; size: -; D: -; J: TRBJ2-7; CDR3: CASSERGSYYEQYF; DNA: TGTGCCAGCAGTGAGCGCGGAAGCTACTACGAGCAGTACTTC
V: TRBV4-3; size: -; D: TRBD1; J: TRBJ2-5; CDR3: CASSQGTGLLETQYF; DNA: TGCGCCAGCAGCCAGGGGACAGGGCTCTTAGAGACCCAGTACTTC
V: TRBV7-2; size: -; D: TRBD1; J: TRBJ2-1; CDR3: CASSRQGSYNEQFF; DNA: TGTGCCAGCAGCCGACAGGGATCCTACAATGAGCAGTTCTTC
V: TRBV7-9; size: -; D: -; J: TRBJ1-5; CDR3: CASSSDSLSNQPQHF; DNA: TGTGCCAGCAGCTCGGACAGTCTCAGCAATCAGCCCCAGCATTTT
V: TRBV19; size: -; D: -; J: TRBJ1-1; CDR3: CASSILRGKIHTEAFF; DNA: TGTGCCAGTAGTATATTAAGGGGGAAGATACACACTGAAGCTTTCTTT
V: TRBV29-1; size: few; D: TRBD1; J: TRBJ1-1; CDR3: CSAWDRGTEAFF; DNA: TGCAGCGCCTGGGACAGGGGCACTGAAGCTTTCTTT
V: TRBV27; size: few; D: -; J: TRBJ1-5; CDR3: CASGDRISNQPQHF; DNA: TGTGCCAGCGGTGACAGGATTAGCAATCAGCCCCAGCATTTT
V: TRBV7-2; size: once; D: TRBD2; J: TRBJ2-1; CDR3: CASSSGLAGQEFF; DNA: TGTGCCAGCAGCTCAGGACTAGCGGGCCAGGAGTTCTTC
V: TRBV2; size: -; D: TRBD2; J: TRBJ2-3; CDR3: CASSIAGFTDTQYF; DNA: TGTGCCAGCAGTATAGCGGGGTTCACAGATACGCAGTATTTT
V: TRBV5-1; size: -; D: TRBD1; J: TRBJ1-2; CDR3: CASGAQGAGGYTF; DNA: TGCGCCAGCGGTGCACAGGGGGCGGGTGGCTACACCTTC
V: TRBV2; size: -; D: -; J: TRBJ1-6; CDR3: CASSGSSGSTLHF; DNA: TGTGCCAGCAGTGGGTCCTCCGGGAGCACCCTCCACTTT
V: TRBV4-1; size: -; D: TRBD2; J: TRBJ2-7; CDR3: CASSQVATSGGKYF; DNA: TGCGCCAGCAGCCAAGTAGCGACTAGCGGGGGGAAGTACTTC
V: TRBV28; size: few; D: TRBD1; J: TRBJ1-1; CDR3: CASSLAGGYIDAEAFF; DNA: TGTGCCAGCAGTTTAGCAGGGGGGTATATTGACGCTGAAGCTTTCTTT
V: TRBV2; size: -; D: -; J: TRBJ1-5; CDR3: CASSDLTGNQPQHF; DNA: TGTGCCAGCAGTGACTTGACAGGCAATCAGCCCCAGCATTTT
V: TRBV7-2; size: -; D: TRBD2; J: TRBJ2-1; CDR3: CASSLGAGGQSSQFF; DNA: TGTGCCAGCAGCTTAGGAGCGGGAGGCCAGTCGTCCCAGTTCTTC
V: TRBV5-6; size: -; D: -; J: TRBJ2-6; CDR3: CASSLFPGALPSGANVLTF; DNA: TGTGCCAGCAGCTTGTTCCCAGGGGCTCTCCCCTCTGGGGCCAACGTCCTGACTTTC
V: TRBV18; size: -; D: -; J: TRBJ2-3; CDR3: CASSPSQTNTDTQYF; DNA: TGTGCCAGCTCACCTTCGCAGACTAACACAGATACGCAGTATTTT
V: TRBV5-1; size: few; D: TRBD1; J: TRBJ1-1; CDR3: CASSQSGTGAWIPEAFF; DNA: TGCGCCAGCAGCCAATCCGGGACAGGGGCGTGGATCCCTGAAGCTTTCTTT
V: TRBV19; size: -; D: -; J: TRBJ2-7; CDR3: CASSIGSTAFSYEQYF; DNA: TGTGCCAGTAGTATAGGGTCGACAGCCTTCTCCTACGAGCAGTACTTC
V: TRBV16; size: -; D: -; J: TRBJ1-1; CDR3: CASSQSRGRGTEAFF; DNA: TGTGCCAGCAGCCAATCAAGGGGGAGGGGCACTGAAGCTTTCTTT
V: TRBV28; size: once; D: -; J: TRBJ1-4; CDR3: CASKGGENEKLFF; DNA: TGTGCCAGCAAGGGAGGAGAGAATGAAAAACTGTTTTTT
V: TRBV2; size: -; D: -; J: TRBJ1-1; CDR3: CASSRDSAPETFF; DNA: TGTGCCAGCAGTCGAGACAGTGCGCCTGAGACTTTCTTT
V: TRBV4-1; size: -; D: -; J: TRBJ1-5; CDR3: CPSSRGPDSNQPQHF; DNA: TGCCCCAGCAGCCGAGGGCCTGATAGCAATCAGCCCCAGCATTTT
V: TRBV9; size: once; D: -; J: TRBJ2-1; CDR3: CASSVEAGNEQFF; DNA: TGTGCCAGCAGCGTAGAGGCGGGGAATGAGCAGTTCTTC
V: TRBV7-3; size: -; D: -; J: TRBJ1-4; CDR3: CASSASGATNEKLFF; DNA: TGTGCCAGCAGCGCCAGTGGTGCAACTAATGAAAAACTGTTTTTT
V: TRBV6-5; size: -; D: -; J: TRBJ2-7; CDR3: CASARPGLIPYEQYF; DNA: TGTGCCAGCGCACGTCCGGGACTGATTCCCTACGAGCAGTACTTC
V: TRBV28; size: -; D: -; J: TRBJ2-6; CDR3: CASSPGEAGANVLTF; DNA: TGTGCCAGCAGTCCGGGGGAGGCGGGGGCCAACGTCCTGACTTTC
V: TRBV5-4; size: few; D: -; J: TRBJ2-2; CDR3: CASSTGLANTGELFF; DNA: TGTGCCAGCAGCACCGGACTGGCGAACACCGGGGAGCTGTTTTTT
V: TRBV15; size: -; D: -; J: TRBJ2-1; CDR3: CATSRGGTYNEQFF; DNA: TGTGCCACCAGCAGAGGAGGGACTTACAATGAGCAGTTCTTC
V: TRBV6-5; size: -; D: -; J: TRBJ2-5; CDR3: CASRTIQETQYF; DNA: TGTGCCAGCAGGACAATACAAGAGACCCAGTACTTC